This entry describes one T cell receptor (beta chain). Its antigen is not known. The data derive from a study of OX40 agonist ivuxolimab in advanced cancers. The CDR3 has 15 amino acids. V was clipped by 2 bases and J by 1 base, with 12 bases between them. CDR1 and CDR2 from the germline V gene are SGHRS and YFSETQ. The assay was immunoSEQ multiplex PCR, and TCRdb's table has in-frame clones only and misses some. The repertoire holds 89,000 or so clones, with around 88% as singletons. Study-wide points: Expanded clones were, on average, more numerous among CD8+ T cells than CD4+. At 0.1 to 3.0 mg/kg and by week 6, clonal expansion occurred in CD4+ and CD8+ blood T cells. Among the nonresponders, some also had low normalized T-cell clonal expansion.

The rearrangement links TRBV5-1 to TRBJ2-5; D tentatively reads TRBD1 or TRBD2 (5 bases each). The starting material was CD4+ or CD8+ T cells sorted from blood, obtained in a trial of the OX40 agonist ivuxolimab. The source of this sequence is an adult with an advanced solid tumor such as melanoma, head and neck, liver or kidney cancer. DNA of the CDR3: TGCGCCAGCAGCTTTGGGGGAACAGCCCAAGAGACCCAGTACTTC. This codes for CASSFGGTAQETQYF.